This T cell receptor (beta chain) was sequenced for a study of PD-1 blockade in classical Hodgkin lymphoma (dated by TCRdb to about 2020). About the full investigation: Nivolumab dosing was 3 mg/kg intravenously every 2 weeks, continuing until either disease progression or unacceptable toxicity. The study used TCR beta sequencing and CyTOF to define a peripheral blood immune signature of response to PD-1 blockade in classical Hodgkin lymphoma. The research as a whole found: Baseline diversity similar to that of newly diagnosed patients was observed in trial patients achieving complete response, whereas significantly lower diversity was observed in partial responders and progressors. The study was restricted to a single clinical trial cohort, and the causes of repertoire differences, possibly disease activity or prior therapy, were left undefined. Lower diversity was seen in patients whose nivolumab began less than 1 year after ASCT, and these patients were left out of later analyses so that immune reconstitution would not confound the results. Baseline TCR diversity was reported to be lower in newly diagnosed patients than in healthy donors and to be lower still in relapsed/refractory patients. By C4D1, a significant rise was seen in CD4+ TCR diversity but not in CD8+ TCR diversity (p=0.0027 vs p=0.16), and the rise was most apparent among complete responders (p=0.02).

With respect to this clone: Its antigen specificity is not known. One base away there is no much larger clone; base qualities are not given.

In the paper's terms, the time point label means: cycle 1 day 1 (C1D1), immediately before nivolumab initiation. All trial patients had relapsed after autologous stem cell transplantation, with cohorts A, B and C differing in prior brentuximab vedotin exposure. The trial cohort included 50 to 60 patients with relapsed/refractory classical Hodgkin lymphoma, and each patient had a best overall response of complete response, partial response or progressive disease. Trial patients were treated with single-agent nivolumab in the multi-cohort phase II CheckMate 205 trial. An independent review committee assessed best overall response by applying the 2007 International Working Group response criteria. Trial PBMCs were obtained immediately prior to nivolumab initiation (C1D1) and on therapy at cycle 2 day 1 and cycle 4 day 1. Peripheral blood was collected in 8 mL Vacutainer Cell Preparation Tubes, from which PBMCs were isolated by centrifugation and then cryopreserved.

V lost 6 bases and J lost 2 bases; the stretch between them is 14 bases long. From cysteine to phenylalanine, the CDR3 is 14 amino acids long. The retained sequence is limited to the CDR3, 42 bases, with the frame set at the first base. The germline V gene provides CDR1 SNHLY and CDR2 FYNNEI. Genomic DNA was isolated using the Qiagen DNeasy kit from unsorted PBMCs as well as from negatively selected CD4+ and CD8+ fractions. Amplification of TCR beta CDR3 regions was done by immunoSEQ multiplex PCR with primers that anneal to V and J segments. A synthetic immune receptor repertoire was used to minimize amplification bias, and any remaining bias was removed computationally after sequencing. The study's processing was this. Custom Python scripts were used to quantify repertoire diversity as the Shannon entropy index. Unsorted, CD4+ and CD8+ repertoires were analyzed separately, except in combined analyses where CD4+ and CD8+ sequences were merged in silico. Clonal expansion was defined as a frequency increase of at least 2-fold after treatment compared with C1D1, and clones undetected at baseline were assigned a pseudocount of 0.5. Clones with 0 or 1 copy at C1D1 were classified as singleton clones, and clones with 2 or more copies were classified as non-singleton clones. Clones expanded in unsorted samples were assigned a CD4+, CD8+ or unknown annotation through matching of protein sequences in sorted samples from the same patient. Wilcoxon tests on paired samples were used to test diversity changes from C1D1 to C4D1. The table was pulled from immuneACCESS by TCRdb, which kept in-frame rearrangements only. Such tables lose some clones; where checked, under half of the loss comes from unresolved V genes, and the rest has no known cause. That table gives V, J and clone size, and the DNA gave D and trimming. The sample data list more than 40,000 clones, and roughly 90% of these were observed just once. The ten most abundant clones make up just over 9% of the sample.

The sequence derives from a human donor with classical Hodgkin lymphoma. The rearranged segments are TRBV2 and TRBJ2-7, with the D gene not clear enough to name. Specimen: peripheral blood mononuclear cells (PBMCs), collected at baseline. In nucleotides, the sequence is TGTGCCAGCAGGGGCCAGGTCGGAACCTACGAGCAGTACTTC. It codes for CASRGQVGTYEQYF.